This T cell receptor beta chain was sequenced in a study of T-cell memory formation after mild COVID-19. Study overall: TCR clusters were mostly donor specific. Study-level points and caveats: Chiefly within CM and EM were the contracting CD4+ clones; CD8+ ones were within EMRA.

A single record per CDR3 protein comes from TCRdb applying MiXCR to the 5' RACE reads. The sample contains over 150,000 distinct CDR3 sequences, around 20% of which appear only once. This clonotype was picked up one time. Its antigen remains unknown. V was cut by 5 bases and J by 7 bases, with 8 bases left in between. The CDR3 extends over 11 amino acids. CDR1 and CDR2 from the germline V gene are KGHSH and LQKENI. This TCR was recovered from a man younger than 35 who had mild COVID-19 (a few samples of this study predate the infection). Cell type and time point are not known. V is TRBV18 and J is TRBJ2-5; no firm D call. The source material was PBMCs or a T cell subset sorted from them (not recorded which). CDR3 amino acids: CASSGPGTQYF. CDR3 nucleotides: TGTGCCAGCTCAGGTCCGGGGACCCAGTACTTC.